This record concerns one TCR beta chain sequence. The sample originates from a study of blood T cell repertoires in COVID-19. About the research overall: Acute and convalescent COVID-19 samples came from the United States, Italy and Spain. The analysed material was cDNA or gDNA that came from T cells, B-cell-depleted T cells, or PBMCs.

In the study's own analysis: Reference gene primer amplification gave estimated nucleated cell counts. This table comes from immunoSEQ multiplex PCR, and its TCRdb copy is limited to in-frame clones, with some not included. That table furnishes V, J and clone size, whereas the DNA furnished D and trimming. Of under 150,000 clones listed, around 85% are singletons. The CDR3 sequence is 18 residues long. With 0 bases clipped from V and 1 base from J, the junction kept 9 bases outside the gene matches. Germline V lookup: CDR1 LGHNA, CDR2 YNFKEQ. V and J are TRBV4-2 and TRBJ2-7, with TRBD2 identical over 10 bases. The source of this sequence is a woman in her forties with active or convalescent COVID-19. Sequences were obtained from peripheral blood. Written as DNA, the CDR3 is TGTGCCAGCAGCCAAGATGACCCTACTAGCGGGGTATCCTACGAGCAGTACTTC. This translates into CASSQDDPTSGVSYEQYF.